These 21 T cell receptor beta chains were all obtained from the same sample, sequenced in a study of blood T cell repertoires in COVID-19. Data came from immunoSEQ multiplex PCR; TCRdb stores just in-frame clones and leaves some out. The table records around 270,000 clones, about 89% of them present only once. The specimen sequenced was peripheral blood. All receptors come from a middle-aged man with acute or convalescent COVID-19.

This clone was seen a handful of times. The rearrangement joins TRBV5-1 to TRBJ1-2; TRBD1 might be the D (6 bases). V gave up 4 bases and J gave up 2 bases, with 12 bases separating them. CDR1 SGHRS and CDR2 YFSETQ come from the germline V gene. This CDR3 has 14 residues. The CDR3 nucleotides read TGCGCCAGCAGCATGGGACATTTGAACTATGGCTACACCTTC. This encodes CASSMGHLNYGYTF.

J is TRBJ1-2 and V is TRBV6-5; 8 bases match TRBD1. The CDR3 consists of 13 residues. The V and J ends lost 0 bases and 6 bases, in that order; junction bases with no gene match: 0. From germline, CDR1 is MNHEY and CDR2 SVGAGI. The chain's CDR3 is CASSYSGQDGYTF. The CDR3, as DNA: TGTGCCAGCAGTTACTCGGGACAGGATGGCTACACCTTC.

This chain links TRBV6-1 with TRBJ1-1; TRBD1 matches at 8 bases. After removal of 3 bases from V and 7 bases from J, the junction contained 10 bases not matched to a gene. The CDR3 is 15 amino acids. Per the germline V gene, CDR1 is MNHNS and CDR2 is SASEGT. CDR3 bases: TGTGCCAGCAGTGAGGTGACAGGGGCTGGGGGTGAAGCTTTCTTT. It specifies CASSEVTGAGGEAFF.

This rearrangement joins TRBV2 to TRBJ1-1, with a tentative D call TRBD1 (6 bases). CDR3 length: 15 residues. The germline V gene has CDR1 SNHLY and CDR2 FYNNEI. V was clipped by 11 bases and J by 1 base, with 20 bases between them. The CDR3 loop reads CARRQAPLENTEAFF. The CDR3 region has the DNA TGTGCCCGAAGACAGGCCCCTTTAGAGAACACTGAAGCTTTCTTT.

The J gene is TRBJ1-2, the V gene TRBV2, with 8 positions matching TRBD1. The J segment lost 7 bases and the V segment lost 6 bases, leaving 7 bases of the junction unmatched. The V gene's germline CDR1 is SNHLY and CDR2 FYNNEI. The CDR3 covers 13 residues. The CDR3 DNA is TGTGCCAGCAGCCTCGGACAGGGCTCTGGCTACACCTTC. As protein: CASSLGQGSGYTF.

The CDR3 nucleotides are TGTGCCAGCAGCTCCAGTAACCCCTACGAGCAGTACTTC. Amino acids: CASSSSNPYEQYF. The chain carries TRBV7-8 and TRBJ2-7; D not resolved. V was cut by 4 bases and J by 2 bases, with 9 bases left in between. The CDR3 consists of 13 residues. Germline CDR1 reads SGHVS; CDR2 reads FQNEAQ.

The chain recombines TRBV19 with TRBJ1-5; 7 bases are a match to TRBD1. In germline, CDR1 is LNHDA, CDR2 SQIVND (reference sequence). The CDR3 spans 15 residues. J lost 0 bases, V lost 5 bases, and 4 bases had no gene match. In DNA, the CDR3 is TGTGCCAGTAGTGCTGGGACAGTTAGCAATCAGCCCCAGCATTTT. It specifies CASSAGTVSNQPQHF.

The chain couples TRBV21-1 to TRBJ1-6; whether TRBD1, the table's D call, matches the DNA was not checked. TRBV21-1 is flagged as a pseudogene. The CDR3 is 20 residues long. CDR3 protein: CASSKRDSRTGHRVSSPLHF. The CDR3 nucleotides are TGTGCCAGCAGCAAGCGTGATTCAAGGACAGGCCACAGGGTTAGCTCACCCCTCCACTTT.

The V gene is TRBV2, the J gene TRBJ2-7; no clear D. Germline assignment: CDR1 SNHLY and CDR2 FYNNEI. Trimming cost V 8 bases and J 3 bases, with 8 bases left between them. The CDR3 has 11 residues. CDR3 sequence: CASYEVYEQYF. CDR3 DNA sequence: TGTGCCAGCTATGAGGTCTACGAGCAGTACTTC.

This chain joins TRBV4-2 and TRBJ1-2; possibly TRBD1 for D (5 bases). Per germline, CDR1 LGHNA and CDR2 YNFKEQ. This CDR3 has 13 residues. V dropped 3 bases and J dropped 6 bases, with 11 bases sitting between them. CDR3 protein: CASSHSGGDGYTF. The CDR3 DNA reads as TGTGCCAGCAGCCATAGCGGGGGGGATGGCTACACCTTC.

The chain is built from TRBV2 and TRBJ1-2, with D hard to call. V lost 7 bases, J lost 0 bases, and 9 bases lay in between. CDR3 length equals 13 residues. Germline V lookup: CDR1 SNHLY, CDR2 FYNNEI. In DNA form, the CDR3 reads TGTGCCAGCAAGCAGGCCACTAACTATGGCTACACCTTC. Residues: CASKQATNYGYTF.

About this clone: Other DNA sequences in this specimen translate into the identical CDR3. The V gene is TRBV7-2, the J gene TRBJ2-1, with no clear D. The germline V gene has CDR1 SGHTA and CDR2 FQGNSA. CDR3 size: 14 residues. The germline V and J ends were trimmed by 1 base and 4 bases, with 8 bases remaining between them. The DNA for the CDR3 is TGTGCCAGCAGCTTAGGAGTCTCTTACAATGAGCAGTTCTTC. Its protein is CASSLGVSYNEQFF. The variable domain in full, completed from reference TRBV7-2 and TRBJ2-1, reads GAGVSQSPSNKVTEKGKDVELRCDPISGHTALYWYRQSLGQGLEFLIYFQGNSAPDKSGLPSDRFSAERTGGSVSTLTIQRTQQEDSAVYLCASSLGVSYNEQFFGPGTRLTVL.

This chain uses TRBV6-5 with TRBJ1-2, with D possibly TRBD1 on 5 matching bases. From germline, CDR1 is MNHEY and CDR2 SVGAGI. Trimming took off 7 bases at V and 5 bases at J, with 17 bases between the two ends. This CDR3 comprises 14 residues. The CDR3: CASIPGRVGYGYTF. The CDR3 bases are TGTGCCAGCATTCCGGGCAGGGTCGGATATGGCTACACCTTC.

This chain connects TRBV5-4 to TRBJ2-7; 9 nucleotides match TRBD1. Trimming cost V 4 bases and J 7 bases; bases outside gene matches: 12. Germline assignment: CDR1 SGHNT and CDR2 YYREEE (reference sequence). The CDR3 length is 15 residues. Here the CDR3 reads CASSGIQGAGGEQYF. The CDR3 coding sequence is TGTGCCAGCAGCGGTATACAGGGGGCCGGAGGTGAGCAGTACTTC.

The V call is TRBV10-2, the J call TRBJ2-2; D possibly corresponds to TRBD1 (5 bases). CDR1 WSHSY and CDR2 SAAADI come from the germline V gene. The CDR3 covers 15 residues. V shed 4 bases and J shed 2 bases, with 11 bases lying between them. The CDR3 spells CASSGGDTNTGELFF. CDR3 coding DNA: TGCGCCAGCAGTGGGGGCGACACTAACACCGGGGAGCTGTTTTTT.

The rearrangement joins TRBV24-1 to TRBJ1-5; a possible D gene is TRBD1 (5 bases). This CDR3 region has 12 residues. Germline loops: CDR1 KGHDR, CDR2 SFDVKD. V lost 12 bases to trimming and J lost 2 bases, with 10 bases between them. The CDR3 loop is CAPRGGNQPQHF. The DNA for the CDR3 is TGTGCCCCACGGGGGGGCAATCAGCCCCAGCATTTT.

As regards this clone: The same CDR3 also results from other DNA sequences found in this sample. This sequence joins TRBV12-5 and TRBJ2-7; no clear D. Looked up from germline, CDR1 is LGHNT and CDR2 is FRNRAP. Trimming cost V 1 base and J 4 bases, with 5 bases left between them. The length of the CDR3 is 12 residues. In DNA, the CDR3 is TGTGCTAGTGGTTTGGGAGTATACGAGCAGTACTTC. Its protein product is CASGLGVYEQYF.

This clone showed up just once. This chain uses TRBV6-5 with TRBJ1-5; D may be TRBD1 (6 bases). The CDR3 runs 15 residues. Germline V gene lookup returns CDR1 MNHEY and CDR2 SVGAGI. V gave up 6 bases and J gave up 7 bases, with 19 bases separating them. In DNA form, the CDR3 reads TGTGCCAGCAGCCCGGACAGCCTCCGTGGACAGCCCCAGCATTTT. Its protein is CASSPDSLRGQPQHF.

The chain links TRBV7-8 to TRBJ2-1, with 8 bases aligning to TRBD1. The CDR3 is 13 amino acids. V lost 5 bases to trimming and J lost 7 bases; unmatched junction nucleotides: 4. Germline CDR1 reads SGHVS; CDR2 reads FQNEAQ. CDR3 nucleotide sequence: TGTGCCAGCAGCCTGGACAGGGTTAATGAGCAGTTCTTC. Translated, it gives CASSLDRVNEQFF.

The chain joins TRBV18 to TRBJ2-3; perhaps TRBD2 as D (6 bases). The V end lost 2 bases, the J end lost 2 bases, and 11 bases lay between the germline ends. Germline V gene sequence: CDR1 KGHSH, CDR2 LQKENI. This CDR3 contains 15 residues. The DNA for the CDR3 is TGTGCCAGCTCACCAAACGGGGGAGACACAGATACGCAGTATTTT. It translates to CASSPNGGDTDTQYF.

V is TRBV2 and J is TRBJ2-7; weak D call: TRBD1 (6 bases). Trimming took 6 bases from V and 1 from J, leaving 10 bases between them. Germline V gives CDR1 SNHLY, CDR2 FYNNEI. This CDR3 contains 13 residues. The CDR3 spells CASRPTGSYEQYF. The CDR3 DNA reads as TGTGCCAGCAGACCTACAGGGTCCTACGAGCAGTACTTC.